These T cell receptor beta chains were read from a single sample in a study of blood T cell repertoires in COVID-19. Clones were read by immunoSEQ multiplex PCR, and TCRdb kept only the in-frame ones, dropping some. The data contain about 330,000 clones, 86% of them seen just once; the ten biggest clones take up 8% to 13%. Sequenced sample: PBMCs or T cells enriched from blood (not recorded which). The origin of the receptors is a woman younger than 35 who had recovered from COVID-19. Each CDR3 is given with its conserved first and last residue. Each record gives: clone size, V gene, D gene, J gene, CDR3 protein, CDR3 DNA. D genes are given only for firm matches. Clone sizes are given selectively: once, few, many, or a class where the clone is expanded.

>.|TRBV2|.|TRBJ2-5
CASTLEIQETQYF
TGTGCCAGCACCCTTGAGATCCAAGAGACCCAGTACTTC
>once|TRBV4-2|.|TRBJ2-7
CASSQDQSRDEQYF
TGTGCCAGCAGCCAAGATCAATCGCGTGACGAGCAGTACTTC
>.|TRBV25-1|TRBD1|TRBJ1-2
CASSGLWTGGFNYGYTF
TGTGCCAGCAGTGGTCTCTGGACAGGGGGGTTTAACTATGGCTACACCTTC
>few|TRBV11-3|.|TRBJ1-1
CASSAAGTRAFF
TGTGCCAGCAGCGCAGCAGGGACAAGAGCTTTCTTT
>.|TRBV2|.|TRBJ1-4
CASSDETGLRANEKLFF
TGTGCCAGCAGTGATGAAACAGGGCTTAGGGCCAATGAAAAACTGTTTTTT
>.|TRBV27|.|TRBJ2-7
CASSSAQTVGARQYF
TGTGCCAGCAGTTCAGCCCAAACGGTGGGGGCGCGGCAGTACTTC
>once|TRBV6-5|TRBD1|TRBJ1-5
CASRPGTGANQPQHF
TGTGCCAGCAGACCCGGGACAGGTGCCAATCAGCCCCAGCATTTT
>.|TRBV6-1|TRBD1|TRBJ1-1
CASSETGTGQGSTEAFF
TGTGCCAGCAGCGAAACCGGGACAGGGCAGGGCAGCACTGAAGCTTTCTTT
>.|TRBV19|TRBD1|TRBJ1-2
CASSPTGASYGYTF
TGTGCCAGTAGTCCGACAGGGGCGTCGTATGGCTACACCTTC
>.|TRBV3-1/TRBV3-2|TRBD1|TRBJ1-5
CASSRTGGANQPQHF
TGTGCCAGCAGCCGGACAGGGGGAGCCAATCAGCCCCAGCATTTT
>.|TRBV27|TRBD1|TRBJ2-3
CASSSPGQGTDTQYF
TGTGCCAGCAGTTCCCCGGGACAGGGGACAGATACGCAGTATTTT
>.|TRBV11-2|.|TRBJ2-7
CASSLGTGGTYEQYF
TGTGCCAGCAGCTTAGGGACCGGGGGAACCTACGAGCAGTACTTC
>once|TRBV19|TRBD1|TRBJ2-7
CASSLGQGGYEQYF
TGTGCCAGTAGTCTGGGACAGGGAGGCTACGAGCAGTACTTC
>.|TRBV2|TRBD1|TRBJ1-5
CASTEGAGGQPQHF
TGTGCCAGCACCGAGGGGGCAGGAGGACAGCCCCAGCATTTT
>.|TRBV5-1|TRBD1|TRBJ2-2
CASGTETGELFF
TGCGCCAGCGGGACAGAGACCGGGGAGCTGTTTTTT
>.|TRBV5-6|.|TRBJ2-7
CASSFSSSGEQYF
TGTGCCAGCAGCTTCTCGTCCAGCGGCGAGCAGTACTTC
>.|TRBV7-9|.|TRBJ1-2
CASTRERGTYGYTF
TGTGCCAGCACCAGGGAGCGGGGAACCTATGGCTACACCTTC
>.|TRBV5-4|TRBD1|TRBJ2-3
CASSLQGYSTDTQYF
TGTGCCAGCAGCTTACAGGGGTATAGCACAGATACGCAGTATTTT
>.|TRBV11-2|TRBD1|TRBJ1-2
CASSAPGQGLGYTF
TGTGCCAGCAGCGCCCCGGGACAGGGGCTTGGCTACACCTTC
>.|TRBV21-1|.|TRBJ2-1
CASSDPGQGTPHEQFF
TGTGCCAGCAGCGACCCGGGACAGGGGACCCCTCATGAGCAGTTCTTC
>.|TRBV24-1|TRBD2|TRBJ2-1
CATSDALSGRQYNEQFF
TGTGCCACCAGTGATGCCCTCAGCGGGAGGCAATACAATGAGCAGTTCTTC
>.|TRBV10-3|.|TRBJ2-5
CAISDVQQETQYF
TGTGCCATCAGTGACGTACAACAAGAGACCCAGTACTTC
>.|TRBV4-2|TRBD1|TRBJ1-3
CASSQATGVDTIYF
TGTGCCAGCAGCCAGGCGACAGGGGTAGACACCATATATTTT
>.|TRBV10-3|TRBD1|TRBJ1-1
CAISTGALHTEAFF
TGTGCCATCAGTACAGGGGCGCTTCACACTGAAGCTTTCTTT
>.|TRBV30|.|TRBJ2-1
CAWLKNEQFF
TGTGCCTGGCTAAAAAATGAGCAGTTCTTC
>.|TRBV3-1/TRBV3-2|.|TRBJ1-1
CASSQGQNTEAFF
TGTGCCAGCAGCCAAGGACAGAACACTGAAGCTTTCTTT
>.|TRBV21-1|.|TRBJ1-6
CASSSDRNNSPLHF
TGTGCCAGCAGCTCCGACAGAAATAATTCACCCCTCCACTTT
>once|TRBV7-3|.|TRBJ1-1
CASSLGQLNTEAFF
TGTGCCAGCAGCTTAGGACAGCTGAACACTGAAGCTTTCTTT
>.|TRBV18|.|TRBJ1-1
CASSLTGQGTNTEAFF
TGTGCCAGCTCACTAACTGGGCAGGGGACTAATACTGAAGCTTTCTTT
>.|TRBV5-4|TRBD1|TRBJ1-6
CASSRTGNNSPLHF
TGTGCCAGCAGCCGGACAGGAAATAATTCACCCCTCCACTTT
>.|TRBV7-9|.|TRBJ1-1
CASFKEGGVRTEAFF
TGTGCCAGCTTCAAGGAGGGAGGGGTACGCACTGAAGCTTTCTTT
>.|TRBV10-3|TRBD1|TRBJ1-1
CATGTGDTEAFF
TGTGCCACCGGGACAGGGGACACTGAAGCTTTCTTT
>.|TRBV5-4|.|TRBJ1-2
CASSPQRAAEGYGYTF
TGTGCCAGCAGCCCCCAGAGGGCAGCCGAGGGCTATGGCTACACCTTC
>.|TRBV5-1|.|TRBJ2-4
CASSLARGIKNIQYF
TGCGCCAGCAGCTTGGCCAGGGGAATCAAAAACATTCAGTACTTC
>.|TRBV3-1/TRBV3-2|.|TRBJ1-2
CASSVEDTYGYTF
TGTGCCAGCAGCGTCGAGGACACCTATGGCTACACCTTC
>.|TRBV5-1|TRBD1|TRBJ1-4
CASSVQGPAAGEKLFF
TGCGCCAGCAGCGTACAGGGGCCGGCGGCAGGGGAAAAACTGTTTTTT
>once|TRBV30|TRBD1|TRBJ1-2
CAWSVSFRGSNGYTF
TGTGCCTGGAGTGTCTCGTTCAGGGGGTCGAATGGCTACACCTTC
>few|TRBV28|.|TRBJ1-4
CASSLSGAVSNEKLFF
TGTGCCAGCAGTTTGAGCGGTGCAGTTTCTAATGAAAAACTGTTTTTT
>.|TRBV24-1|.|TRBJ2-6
CATSVSDIQKGANVLTF
TGTGCCACCAGTGTCTCGGACATCCAAAAGGGGGCCAACGTCCTGACTTTC
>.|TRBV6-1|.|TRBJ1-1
CASSEVSWEAFF
TGTGCCAGCAGTGAAGTTTCGTGGGAGGCTTTCTTT
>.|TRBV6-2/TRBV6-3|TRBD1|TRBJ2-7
CASSYDRGRVSREDEQYF
TGTGCCAGCAGTTACGACAGGGGGCGCGTTAGCCGGGAGGACGAGCAGTACTTC
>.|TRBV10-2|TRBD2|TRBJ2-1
CASSESPSGSGNEQFF
TGCGCCAGCAGTGAGTCCCCTAGCGGGAGCGGCAATGAGCAGTTCTTC
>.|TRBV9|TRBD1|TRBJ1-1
CASSVASTGQTNTEAFF
TGTGCCAGCAGCGTAGCCTCCACGGGACAGACGAACACTGAAGCTTTCTTT
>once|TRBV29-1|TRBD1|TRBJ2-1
CSVEPGTGDAYNEQFF
TGCAGCGTTGAACCCGGGACAGGGGATGCCTACAATGAGCAGTTCTTC
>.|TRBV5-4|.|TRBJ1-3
CASSPGGLGGNTIYF
TGTGCCAGCAGCCCCGGGGGGCTAGGAGGAAACACCATATATTTT
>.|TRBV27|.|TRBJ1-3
CASSLMGGFSGNTIYF
TGTGCCAGCAGTTTAATGGGGGGATTCTCTGGAAACACCATATATTTT
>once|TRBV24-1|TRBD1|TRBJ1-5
CATSDSTGRQPQHF
TGTGCCACCAGTGACTCGACAGGGCGACAGCCCCAGCATTTT
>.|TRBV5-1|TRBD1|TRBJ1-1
CASKQGMNTEAFF
TGCGCCAGTAAACAGGGGATGAACACTGAAGCTTTCTTT
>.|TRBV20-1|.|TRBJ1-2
CSARDDYGYTF
TGCAGTGCTAGAGACGACTATGGCTACACCTTC
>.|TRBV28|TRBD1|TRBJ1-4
CASRGGQVPEKLFF
TGTGCCAGCAGGGGGGGACAGGTTCCTGAAAAACTGTTTTTT
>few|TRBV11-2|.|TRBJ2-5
CASSSGVRRETQYF
TGTGCCAGCAGCTCGGGAGTGCGGCGAGAGACCCAGTACTTC
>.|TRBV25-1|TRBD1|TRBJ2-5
CASSPTGAFETQYF
TGTGCCAGCAGCCCGACAGGGGCGTTCGAGACCCAGTACTTC